The clone carrying this T cell receptor (beta chain) was observed many times. Its matching antigen is unknown. The data belong to a study of read filtering for tumor transcriptome and immune sequencing. Study-wide background: The cohort had some 16 men and approximately 14 women aged about 45 to 80, mean roughly 65 years. Whole-transcriptome libraries were prepared after DNase treatment.

Molecular barcoded adaptors covering alpha/delta and beta/gamma chains were used on around 370 ng RNA. TCRdb reanalysed the reads using MiXCR and keeps one entry per CDR3 protein. This table has approximately 61,000 distinct CDR3 sequences, under 20% appearing once. The CDR3 consists of 16 residues. Notes on the study in general: IR-seq and RNA-seq agreed better without single-read clonotypes.

The sequence derives from a donor over 35 with multiple myeloma. The rearrangement links TRBV21-1 to TRBJ2-3; the table gives TRBD1 as D, unverified against the DNA. TRBV21-1 is given as a pseudogene. Sequencing was carried out using a population of CD138-negative cells sorted from bone marrow. CDR3 region: CASSKAQTGATDTQYF. The CDR3 bases are TGTGCCAGCAGCAAAGCCCAGACAGGGGCTACAGATACGCAGTATTTT.